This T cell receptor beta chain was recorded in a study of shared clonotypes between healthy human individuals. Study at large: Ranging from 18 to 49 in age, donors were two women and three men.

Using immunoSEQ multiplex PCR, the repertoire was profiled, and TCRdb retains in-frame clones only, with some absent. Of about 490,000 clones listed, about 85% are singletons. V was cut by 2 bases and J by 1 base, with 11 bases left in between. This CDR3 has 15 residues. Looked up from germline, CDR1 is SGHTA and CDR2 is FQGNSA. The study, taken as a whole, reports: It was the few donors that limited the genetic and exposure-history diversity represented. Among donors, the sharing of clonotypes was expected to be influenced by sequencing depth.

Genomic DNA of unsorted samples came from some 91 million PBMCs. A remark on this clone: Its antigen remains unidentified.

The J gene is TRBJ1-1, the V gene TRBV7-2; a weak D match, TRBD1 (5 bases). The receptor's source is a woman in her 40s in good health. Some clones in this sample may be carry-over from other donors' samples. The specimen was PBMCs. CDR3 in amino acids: CASSLREGSNTEAFF. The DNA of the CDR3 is TGTGCCAGCAGCTTAAGGGAGGGGTCGAACACTGAAGCTTTCTTT. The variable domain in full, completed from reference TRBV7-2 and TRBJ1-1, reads GAGVSQSPSNKVTEKGKDVELRCDPISGHTALYWYRQSLGQGLEFLIYFQGNSAPDKSGLPSDRFSAERTGGSVSTLTIQRTQQEDSAVYLCASSLREGSNTEAFFGQGTRLTVV.